One and the same sample provided the 5 T cell receptor delta chains below, sequenced in a study of γδ T cells in repeated Plasmodium falciparum infection. TCRdb re-called the multiplex PCR reads with CATT. Among over 55,000 delta-chain clones listed, over 1.5% were seen once. Vgamma9/Vdelta2+ and Vdelta2-negative gammadelta T cells were flow-sorted from PBMC for bulk sequencing. Sequenced: gamma-delta T cells from blood. The receptors shown here come from a pool of human donors (malaria-infected and uninfected, not separated).

In the case of this clone: One base separates it from a far larger clone, so it is likely a read error. In the same sample, other DNA sequences code for this CDR3. V gene TRDV1 combines with J gene TRDJ1, with D tentatively TRDD2 (6 bases). V lost 9 bases and J lost 2, with 13 bases in between. The CDR3 has 13 residues. Germline CDR1 and CDR2: TSWWSYY and QGS. The CDR3 is CALFLLNTDKLIF. CDR3 coding DNA: TGTGCTCTATTCCTATTGAATACCGATAAACTCATCTTT.

This clone has a handful of counts. TCRdb shows a much larger clone's protein in place of this DNA's translation, and the two differ at residue 3, likely through a read error; the protein shown is translated from the DNA. This chain joins TRDV3 and TRDJ1, with 13 bases matching TRDD3. The J segment lost 0 bases and the V segment lost 4 bases, leaving 32 bases of the junction unmatched. The CDR3 length is 24 residues. The V gene's germline CDR1 is TVYSNPD and CDR2 GDNSRS (reference sequence). CDR3 bases: TGTGCCTCACCAATGTCCCCCTCAACTGGGGGATACGCGTATCCAAAAACGTACACCGATAAACTCATCTTT. Residues: CASPMSPSTGGYAYPKTYTDKLIF.

In its sample, this clone was seen a few times. A far larger clone is one base from this, pointing to a likely read error. Other DNA sequences from this sample encode an identical CDR3 as well. In DNA, the CDR3 is TGCGCCTTACCGCGAGGGGGATACAAGAAGTCCTCCACCGATAAACTCATCTTT. It codes for CALPRGGYKKSSTDKLIF. This rearrangement joins TRDV3 to TRDJ1; the match to TRDD3 covers 9 bases. Because TCRdb records no J gene, it was assigned here through a match of the DNA to germline. Germline loops: CDR1 TVYSNPD, CDR2 GDNSRS (reference sequence). CDR3 length: 18 residues.

This chain uses TRDV1 with TRDJ1, with TRDD3 matching 11 bases. The J gene, left out of TCRdb, was set here by checking the DNA against germline. From germline, CDR1 is TSWWSYY and CDR2 QGS. The CDR3 runs 24 residues. Losses at the gene ends were 2 bases for V and 0 bases for J; bases not matched to a gene: 26. CDR3: CALGEIFGSYEEAGGYLYTDKLIF. The CDR3 DNA reads TGTGCTCTTGGGGAAATCTTTGGTTCCTACGAAGAAGCTGGGGGATACCTGTACACCGATAAACTCATCTTT.

This clone was observed many times. Given a far larger clone just one base away, this is likely a sequencing read error. The same CDR3 can be traced to other DNA sequences in this sample. The chain has TRDV2 and TRDJ1; 8 bases map to TRDD3. The CDR3 length is 19 residues. The germline V gene has CDR1 GEAIGNYY and CDR2 EKD. For the CDR3, the DNA is TGTGCCTGTGATGGTGTGGTGGGATACGAACTGGGTCTCACCGATAAGCTCATCTTT. Translating it yields CACDGVVGYELGLTDKLIF.